The source of this T cell receptor beta chain is a study of glioma-infiltrating T cells after dendritic cell vaccination. Study details: Dendritic cells derived from monocytes and pulsed with autologous tumor lysate formed the vaccine.

The CDR3 covers 18 residues. The V gene's germline CDR1 is SGHRS and CDR2 YFSETQ. After removal of 1 base from V and 2 bases from J, the junction contained 14 bases not matched to a gene. Assay used: immunoSEQ multiplex PCR; TCRdb lists only in-frame clones, some missing. The sample has 85,000 to 100,000 clones, roughly 85% seen once. The time point is: after dendritic cell vaccination, including at tumor progression/relapse. The receptor's source is a human donor with glioblastoma. This rearrangement joins TRBV5-1 to TRBJ2-7; TRBD1 matches at 8 bases. The sample here was blood, taken after dendritic cell vaccination. The chain's CDR3 is CASSLKTTTGQATYEQYF. DNA for the CDR3: TGCGCCAGCAGCTTGAAGACAACGACGGGACAGGCTACCTACGAGCAGTACTTC.